One sample yielded the 22 T cell receptor beta chains listed below, sequenced in a study of blood T cells in healthy people across ages. A second PCR of about 6 to 11 cycles used a sample-barcoded 5' primer and a J-beta primer mix. TCRdb reprocessed the 5' RACE reads with MiXCR, giving one entry per CDR3 protein. This table holds over a million distinct CDR3 sequences, roughly 43% found once. What was sequenced was blood. Receptors were obtained from a woman aged 18-35 years in good health.

This clonotype was detected a few times. This chain's CDR3 is CASSLAFRSLYNEQYF. CDR3 DNA sequence: TGTGCCAGCAGCCTTGCCTTTCGGTCTCTATACAATGAGCAGTACTTC. The gene calls are TRBV7-9 and TRBJ2-1; D not resolved. The assigned J gene may be wrong: the sequence end matches TRBJ2-7 better. The CDR3 covers 16 residues. Germline lookup yields CDR1 SEHNR and CDR2 FQNEAQ (reference sequence).

This clonotype was observed a handful of times. This CDR3 is CASSQGPTSAEGNEQFF. CDR3 DNA: TGCGCCAGCAGCCAGGGACCAACTAGCGCTGAGGGAAATGAGCAGTTCTTC. V and J are TRBV4-3 and TRBJ2-1; TRBD2 matches at 7 bases. CDR1 is LGHNA, CDR2 YSLEER, per germline. The J segment lost 7 bases and the V segment lost 3 bases, leaving 15 bases of the junction unmatched. There are 17 residues in the CDR3.

The J gene is TRBJ1-4, the V gene TRBV20-1; D is unresolved. The CDR3 is 13 amino acids. The ends were cut back, 0 bases at V and 11 bases at J, with 13 bases in the middle. CDR1 and CDR2 from the germline V gene are DFQATT and SNEGSKA (reference sequence). CDR3: CSAREGSSRKLFF. Here the CDR3 DNA reads TGCAGTGCTAGAGAAGGCAGCTCTAGGAAACTGTTTTTT.

The CDR3 DNA reads as TGCAGCGTTTCCGGGACAGGGATAGCTTTCTTT. This encodes CSVSGTGIAFF. The genes are TRBV29-1 and TRBJ1-1; 9 bases align to TRBD1. The CDR3 is 11 residues long. Germline trimming cut 5 bases from V and 10 bases from J; bases unmatched to any gene: 5. CDR1 and CDR2 from the germline V gene are SQVTM and ANQGSEA.

The chain is built from TRBV20-1 and TRBJ1-2; D possibly corresponds to TRBD1 (5 bases). The CDR3 extends over 14 amino acids. CDR1 DFQATT and CDR2 SNEGSKA come from the germline V gene (reference sequence). This CDR3 reads CASPPRDVNYGYTF. In DNA, the CDR3 is TGCGCCTCCCCCCCCAGGGACGTTAACTATGGCTACACCTTC.

This rearrangement joins TRBV6-6 to TRBJ2-5; no clear D. V lost 3 bases, J lost 0 bases, and 8 bases lay in between. Germline V gene lookup returns CDR1 MNHNY and CDR2 SVGAGI (reference sequence). This CDR3 region has 14 residues. CDR3 amino acids: CASSYSSNQETQYF. CDR3 DNA sequence: TGTGCCAGCAGTTATTCGAGCAACCAAGAGACCCAGTACTTC.

J is TRBJ2-5 and V is TRBV18; 8 bases fit TRBD2. CDR1 is KGHSH, CDR2 LQKENI, per germline. This CDR3 has 19 amino acids. J lost 0 bases, V lost 6 bases, and 18 bases had no gene match. The CDR3 nucleotides read TGTGCCAGCTCGCCGATTACCGGGACTAGGGGAAACTACCAAGAGACCCAGTACTTC. Translating gives CASSPITGTRGNYQETQYF.

This clonotype was observed many times. The gene calls are TRBV6-6 and TRBJ1-4, with unresolved D. This CDR3 has 12 amino acids. Germline lookup yields CDR1 MNHNY and CDR2 SVGAGI (reference sequence). V was cut by 0 bases and J by 8 bases, with 4 bases left in between. DNA for the CDR3: TGTGCCAGCAGTTACTCCGGGGAAAAACTGTTTTTT. Encoded protein: CASSYSGEKLFF.

The V gene is TRBV24-1, the J gene TRBJ2-3; D gene uncertain. Trimming cost V 3 bases and J 0 bases, with 12 bases left between them. In germline, CDR1 is KGHDR, CDR2 SFDVKD. The CDR3 sequence is 16 residues long. The CDR3 reads CATSDPGRFSTDTQYF. CDR3 DNA: TGTGCCACCAGTGATCCCGGCAGGTTTAGCACAGATACGCAGTATTTT.

The chain recombines TRBV7-9 with TRBJ2-2; the match to TRBD1 covers 8 bases. With V trimmed by 4 bases and J by 5 bases, 9 bases remained unmatched. Germline values: CDR1 SEHNR, CDR2 FQNEAQ (reference sequence). The CDR3 has 16 amino acids. The CDR3 loop is CASSSKMQGATGELFF. CDR3 in DNA: TGTGCCAGCAGCTCGAAGATGCAGGGGGCAACCGGGGAGCTGTTTTTT. The whole variable domain, filled in from reference TRBV7-9 and TRBJ2-2, reads DTGVSQNPRHKITKRGQNVTFRCDPISEHNRLYWYRQTLGQGPEFLTYFQNEAQLEKSRLLSDRFSAERPKGSFSTLEIQRTEQGDSAMYLCASSSKMQGATGELFFGEGSRLTVL.

The chain combines TRBV2 with TRBJ2-5; D possibly corresponds to TRBD2 (5 bases). The DNA matches TRBJ2-7 better at its end, which makes the J call doubtful. Germline V lookup: CDR1 SNHLY, CDR2 FYNNEI. This CDR3 region has 14 residues. The CDR3 reads CASIGLASAGEQYF. In DNA, the CDR3 is TGTGCCAGCATAGGTCTAGCCTCGGCGGGCGAGCAGTACTTC.

This clonotype showed up just a few times. The chain has TRBV20-1 and TRBJ2-3; 8 bases agree with TRBD2. Germline CDR1 and CDR2: DFQATT and SNEGSKA (reference sequence). CDR3 length: 16 amino acids. The trim removed 0 bases at V and 4 bases at J, leaving 9 bases unmatched. The CDR3 is CSARDPREGRPDTQYF. DNA of the CDR3: TGCAGTGCTAGAGATCCCCGGGAGGGCCGCCCAGATACGCAGTATTTT.

This clonotype has at least ten counts. The junction departs from the called germline gene at one end, perhaps through a read error. The J gene is TRBJ2-3, the V gene TRBV7-2; 10 bases align to TRBD2. Germline V lookup: CDR1 SGHTA, CDR2 FQGNSA. This CDR3 region has 13 residues. The CDR3 reads CASSLAGGDTQYF. In DNA form, the CDR3 reads TGTGCCAGCAGTTTAGCGGGAGGAGATACGCAGTATTTT. The full variable domain, completed using reference TRBV7-2 and TRBJ2-3, is GAGVSQSPSNKVTEKGKDVELRCDPISGHTALYWYRQSLGQGLEFLIYFQGNSAPDKSGLPSDRFSAERTGGSVSTLTIQRTQQEDSAVYLCASSLAGGDTQYFGPGTRLTVL.

This clonotype occurred a few times. V and J are TRBV4-1 and TRBJ2-3; TRBD2 matches at 8 bases. The CDR3 extends over 16 amino acids. Germline assignment: CDR1 MGHRA and CDR2 YSYEKL. V shed 1 base and J 8 bases; nucleotides not matched to a gene: 11. CDR3 bases: TGCGCCAGCAGCCAAGGGGCCCTTGCGGGGGGAGGTACGCAGTATTTT. This translates into CASSQGALAGGGTQYF.

Regarding this clonotype: This sequence may be a read error, since a much larger clone differs from it by one base. V is TRBV5-1 and J is TRBJ2-5; TRBD1 is a possible D gene (5 bases). Trimming pared 2 bases from V and 11 bases from J, leaving 19 bases between. This CDR3 spans 14 amino acids. Germline CDR1 reads SGHRS; CDR2 reads YFSETQ. CDR3 loop: CASSFNTGYNEQYF. CDR3 coding DNA: TGCGCCAGCAGCTTTAATACAGGTTACAATGAGCAGTACTTC.

The table lists this clonotype with a few counts. The CDR3 bases are TGCAGCGCTCGCGGCGGGAGGGGGTACGAGCAGTACTTC. Encoded protein: CSARGGRGYEQYF. This chain joins TRBV29-1 and TRBJ2-7; 9 bases fit TRBD2. J gave up 4 bases and V 7 bases, and 8 bases lay outside the gene matches. Germline V lookup: CDR1 SQVTM, CDR2 ANQGSEA. CDR3 length: 13 residues.

This chain connects TRBV20-1 to TRBJ1-6, with D perhaps matching TRBD1 (6 bases). This CDR3 region has 17 residues. Germline lookup yields CDR1 DFQATT and CDR2 SNEGSKA (reference sequence). Trimming took off 2 bases at V and 1 base at J, with 15 bases between the two ends. CDR3 DNA: TGCAGTGCTAGATTTACAGGGCAGGGGTCCTATAATTCACCCCTCCACTTT. Its protein product is CSARFTGQGSYNSPLHF.

This sequence joins TRBV12-5 and TRBJ2-3, with D possibly TRBD2 on 6 matching bases. The germline CDR1 and CDR2 sequences are LGHNT and FRNRAP. The CDR3 loop spans 14 amino acids. V gave up 6 bases and J gave up 2 bases, with 12 bases separating them. CDR3 DNA: TGTGCTAGTGGACTAGCCCCAGTCACAGATACGCAGTATTTT. Amino acid sequence: CASGLAPVTDTQYF.

The chain employs TRBV7-9 and TRBJ2-6, with D possibly TRBD1 on 6 matching bases. This CDR3 has 17 residues. Trimming removed 6 bases at V and 0 bases at J, with 15 bases between. Germline V gene lookup returns CDR1 SEHNR and CDR2 FQNEAQ (reference sequence). The CDR3 here is CASRDRRGSSGANVLTF. CDR3 DNA sequence: TGTGCCAGCAGGGACAGACGGGGTAGCTCTGGGGCCAACGTCCTGACTTTC. Using reference TRBV7-9 and TRBJ2-6 for the parts outside the CDR3, the full variable domain is DTGVSQNPRHKITKRGQNVTFRCDPISEHNRLYWYRQTLGQGPEFLTYFQNEAQLEKSRLLSDRFSAERPKGSFSTLEIQRTEQGDSAMYLCASRDRRGSSGANVLTFGAGSRLTVL.

The chain joins TRBV12-3 or TRBV12-4 to TRBJ1-6, with D hard to call. With 1 base removed from V and 3 bases from J, the gap between germline ends came to 7 bases. The CDR3 totals 15 residues. Here the CDR3 DNA reads TGTGCCAGCAGTTTAGTGGGCAACTATAATTCACCCCTCCACTTT. Translating it yields CASSLVGNYNSPLHF.

V is TRBV4-2 and J is TRBJ2-7, with 7 bases that match TRBD1. With 4 bases clipped from V and 3 bases from J, the junction kept 6 bases outside the gene matches. Germline CDR1 and CDR2: LGHNA and YNFKEQ. The CDR3 spans 14 residues. The CDR3 spells CASSLYRGGYEQYF. CDR3 sequence (DNA): TGTGCCAGCAGCCTGTACAGGGGCGGCTACGAGCAGTACTTC.

The chain has TRBV12-3 or TRBV12-4 and TRBJ2-7, with 7 bases identical to TRBD2. The CDR3 runs to 16 residues. Trimming removed 4 bases from V and 0 bases from J; junction bases left unmatched: 9. CDR3 sequence: CASSSRAGWSSYEQYF. The CDR3 DNA reads as TGTGCCAGCAGTTCCAGAGCGGGGTGGAGCTCCTACGAGCAGTACTTC.